Listed below are T cell receptor beta chains from one sample, sequenced in a study of CD8 T cells in ankylosing spondylitis. TCRdb re-analysed the 5' RACE reads in MiXCR, keeping a single row per CDR3 protein. The sample lists 300,000 to 350,000 distinct CDR3 sequences, under 25% occurring once. The sample was blood, either unsorted or a sorted T cell fraction (not recorded which). These receptors were collected from a female donor with ankylosing spondylitis or in good health (not recorded which). Both conserved end residues are part of each CDR3. D genes are given only for firm matches. Expanded clones are given a class, and other clones once, few, many or no size at all.

cdr3_length | j_call | v_call | d_call | clone_size | cdr3_aa | cdr3_nt
15 | TRBJ2-3 | TRBV4-3 | - | many | CASSQGSGAVDTQYF | TGCGCCAGCAGCCAAGGGTCCGGGGCGGTAGATACGCAGTATTTT
15 | TRBJ2-2 | TRBV6-1 | TRBD2 | - | CASRPSGRVSGELFF | TGTGCCAGCAGACCGAGCGGGAGGGTCTCCGGGGAGCTGTTTTTT
15 | TRBJ2-3 | TRBV28 | TRBD2 | many | CASRLSGRAGDTQYF | TGTGCCAGCAGGCTTAGCGGGAGGGCGGGAGATACGCAGTATTTT
14 | TRBJ1-1 | TRBV20-1 | - | - | CSAQTGTVNTEAFF | TGCAGTGCCCAAACCGGGACGGTGAACACTGAAGCTTTCTTT
14 | TRBJ2-1 | TRBV5-5 | - | few | CASGGTAARGEQFF | TGTGCCAGCGGCGGGACTGCGGCCCGCGGTGAGCAGTTCTTC
14 | TRBJ2-1 | TRBV2 | TRBD2 | - | CASSFRPTSGKQFF | TGTGCCAGCAGTTTTCGCCCCACTAGCGGAAAGCAGTTCTTC
14 | TRBJ2-1 | TRBV28 | TRBD2 | once | CASSFSGRAGEQFF | TGTGCCAGCAGTTTTAGCGGGAGGGCCGGTGAGCAGTTCTTC
16 | TRBJ2-6 | TRBV6-1 | TRBD1 | many | CASTGQGGSGANVLTF | TGTGCCAGCACGGGACAGGGAGGATCTGGGGCCAACGTCCTGACTTTC
15 | TRBJ2-7 | TRBV12-3/TRBV12-4 | TRBD1 | few | CASSLGTGWAHEQYF | TGTGCCAGCAGTCTCGGGACAGGGTGGGCCCACGAGCAGTACTTC
18 | TRBJ2-7 | TRBV4-3 | - | - | CASSQDPLGGQRSYEQYF | TGCGCCAGCAGCCAAGATCCGCTTGGGGGCCAGAGGTCCTACGAGCAGTACTTC
15 | TRBJ1-1 | TRBV18 | - | - | CASSPVTPVNTEAFF | TGTGCCAGCTCACCAGTAACCCCGGTGAACACTGAAGCTTTCTTT
11 | TRBJ2-1 | TRBV29-1 | - | - | CSVERWDEQFF | TGCAGCGTTGAACGGTGGGATGAGCAGTTCTTC
16 | TRBJ2-1 | TRBV9 | TRBD2 | few | CASSAGGTSGMREQFF | TGTGCCAGCAGCGCAGGGGGGACTAGCGGAATGAGGGAGCAGTTCTTC
14 | TRBJ2-7 | TRBV20-1 | TRBD2 | many | CSAPTSGASYEQYF | TGCAGTGCTCCAACTAGCGGGGCCTCCTACGAGCAGTACTTC
17 | TRBJ2-1 | TRBV20-1 | - | - | CSARVGRSGLAYNEQFF | TGCAGTGCCCGAGTTGGCCGAAGCGGGCTAGCCTACAATGAGCAGTTCTTC
14 | TRBJ2-3 | TRBV6-2/TRBV6-3 | - | few | CASRPTISTDTQYF | TGTGCCAGCAGACCGACAATTAGCACAGATACGCAGTATTTT
11 | TRBJ1-2 | TRBV2 | - | few | CASREGMGYTF | TGTGCCAGCAGAGAAGGGATGGGCTACACCTTC
15 | TRBJ1-2 | TRBV29-1 | TRBD1 | many | CSAWDRAHYNYGYTF | TGCAGCGCCTGGGACAGGGCACACTACAACTATGGCTACACCTTC
18 | TRBJ2-3 | TRBV7-6 | - | - | CASSLVSMVGSGGDTQYF | TGTGCCAGCAGCTTAGTTTCCATGGTCGGGAGCGGTGGAGATACGCAGTATTTT
14 | TRBJ2-1 | TRBV5-1 | TRBD1 | - | CASTDRGAYNEQFF | TGCGCCAGCACGGACAGGGGGGCTTACAATGAGCAGTTCTTC
13 | TRBJ2-7 | TRBV28 | - | many | CASSRGDSGRQYF | TGTGCCAGCAGTCGAGGGGACTCAGGGCGCCAGTACTTC
15 | TRBJ2-7 | TRBV15 | - | few | CATSREAANTYEQYF | TGTGCCACCAGCAGAGAGGCAGCTAATACCTACGAGCAGTACTTC
15 | TRBJ2-5 | TRBV5-1 | TRBD2 | - | CASSLALAGGETQYF | TGCGCCAGCAGCTTGGCTCTAGCGGGAGGAGAGACCCAGTACTTC
14 | TRBJ2-3 | TRBV7-3 | TRBD1 | - | CASSPGGARDTQYF | TGTGCCAGCAGCCCAGGGGGCGCCCGGGATACGCAGTATTTT
13 | TRBJ1-4 | TRBV7-7 | TRBD1 | - | CASSRQGMEKLFF | TGTGCCAGCAGCCGACAGGGTATGGAAAAACTGTTTTTT